This T cell receptor beta chain is drawn from a study of STAT5B mutations in CD4+ large granular lymphocyte leukemia. CDR1 is MDHEN and CDR2 is SYDVKM in the germline V gene. This CDR3 contains 15 residues. Trimming at V came to 3 bases and at J to 8 bases, leaving 5 bases not matched to a gene. Libraries were prepared by immunoSEQ multiplex PCR; TCRdb keeps only in-frame clonotypes and omits some of them. The sample holds around 50,000 clones; about 80% are singletons and the top ten take 0.35%. This clonotype originated in a human donor in good health. Material: CD4+ T cells from blood buffy coats. V usage is TRBV28 and J usage is TRBJ2-4, with TRBD2 matching 12 bases. CDR3 in amino acids: CASSFLAGGPDIQYF. The CDR3 DNA reads TGTGCCAGCAGTTTTCTAGCGGGGGGGCCGGACATTCAGTACTTC.